One T cell receptor (beta chain) is described in this entry. The data were taken from a study of blood T cell repertoires in COVID-19. Study overall: The samples span acute and convalescent COVID-19 from the United States, Italy and Spain. The analysed material was cDNA or gDNA that came from T cells, B-cell-depleted T cells, or PBMCs.

Source study methods: The authors estimated nucleated cell counts from reference gene primer amplification. Produced via immunoSEQ multiplex PCR; TCRdb's table is partial and in-frame only. V and J calls and clone size are those listed in that table; D and trimming were worked out from the DNA. The table shows approximately 180,000 clones, with about 87% occurring only once. The length of the CDR3 is 15 residues. Per the germline V gene, CDR1 is LNHDA and CDR2 is SQIVND (reference sequence). The V end lost 4 bases, the J end lost 5 bases, and 14 bases lay between the germline ends. Sample: peripheral blood. The genes are TRBV19 and TRBJ2-2; possible D gene TRBD1, 6 bases. This TCR came from a middle-aged man with active or convalescent COVID-19. CDR3 in amino acids: CASSKDRRGTGELFF. In DNA form, the CDR3 reads TGTGCCAGTAGTAAAGACAGGCGCGGGACCGGGGAGCTGTTTTTT.